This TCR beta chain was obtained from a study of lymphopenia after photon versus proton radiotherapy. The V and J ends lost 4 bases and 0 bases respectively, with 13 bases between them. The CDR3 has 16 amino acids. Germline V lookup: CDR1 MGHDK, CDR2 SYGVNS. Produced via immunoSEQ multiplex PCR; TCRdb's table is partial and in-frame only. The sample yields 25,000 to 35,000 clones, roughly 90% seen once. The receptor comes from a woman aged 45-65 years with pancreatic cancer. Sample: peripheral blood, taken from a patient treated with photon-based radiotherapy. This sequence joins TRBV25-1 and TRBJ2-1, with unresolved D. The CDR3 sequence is CASSGFTGSSYNEQFF. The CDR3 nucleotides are TGTGCCAGCAGTGGATTTACCGGCAGCTCCTACAATGAGCAGTTCTTC.